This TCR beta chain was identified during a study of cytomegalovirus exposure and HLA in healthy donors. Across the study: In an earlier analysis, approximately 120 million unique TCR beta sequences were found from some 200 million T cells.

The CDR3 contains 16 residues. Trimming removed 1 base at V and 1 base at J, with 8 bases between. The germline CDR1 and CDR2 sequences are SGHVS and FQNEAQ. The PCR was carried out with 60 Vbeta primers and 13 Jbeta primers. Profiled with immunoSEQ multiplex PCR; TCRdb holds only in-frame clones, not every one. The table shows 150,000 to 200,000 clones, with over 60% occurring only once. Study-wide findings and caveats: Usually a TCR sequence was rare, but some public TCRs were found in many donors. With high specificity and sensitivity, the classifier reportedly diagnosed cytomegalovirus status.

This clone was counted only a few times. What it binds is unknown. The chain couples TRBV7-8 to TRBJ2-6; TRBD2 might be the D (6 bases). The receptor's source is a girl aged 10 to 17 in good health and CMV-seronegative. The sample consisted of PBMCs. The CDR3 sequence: CASSLVGGSGANVLTF. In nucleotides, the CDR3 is TGTGCCAGCAGCTTAGTGGGGGGTTCTGGGGCCAACGTCCTGACTTTC.